A selection of T cell receptor beta chains follows, all from one sample in a study of blood T cell repertoires in COVID-19. Measured with immunoSEQ multiplex PCR; TCRdb has only the in-frame clones, and not every one. The sample shows about 130,000 clones, around 83% of them seen only once. The sequenced sample was PBMCs or T cells enriched from blood (not recorded which). These receptors all stem from a young man who had recovered from COVID-19. CDR3s include the opening cysteine and the closing phenylalanine or tryptophan. The order of the fields is J gene, D gene, V gene, clone size, CDR3 protein. A D gene is named only where the DNA matches it firmly. Rows give clone size only sometimes, using once, few, many, or a class for an expanded clone.

>TRBJ2-5|TRBD1|TRBV7-9|few
CASRQTGQGGGETQYF
>TRBJ1-1|-|TRBV10-3|-
CAIQAAGLNTEAFF
>TRBJ1-1|-|TRBV7-2|-
CASSKGQRDTEAFF
>TRBJ1-2|TRBD1|TRBV6-1|-
CASSEAPDRGRYGYTF
>TRBJ1-4|TRBD1|TRBV7-9|-
CASSLGDRAEKLFF
>TRBJ2-7|-|TRBV27|-
CASSLSAGAYEQYF
>TRBJ2-2|-|TRBV2|few
CASNGEAWAGELFF
>TRBJ1-2|-|TRBV25-1|-
CASSEGGLGGLYTF
>TRBJ2-1|TRBD2|TRBV2|-
CASSRGLAGGQFEQFF
>TRBJ1-1|-|TRBV6-5|-
CASSPRASNTEAFF
>TRBJ1-5|-|TRBV6-1|-
CASSENSGFLAQPQHF
>TRBJ2-5|TRBD1|TRBV10-2|-
CATAPIWDSDTETQYF
>TRBJ2-2|-|TRBV23-1|-
CASSTKTGSGTGELFF
>TRBJ1-1|-|TRBV23-1|-
CASSQSADARLENTEAFF
>TRBJ2-3|-|TRBV30|-
CALFIPGDTDTQYF
>TRBJ2-2|-|TRBV6-5|-
CASTPRGGLTGELFF
>TRBJ1-4|-|TRBV7-9|few
CASSLRQTNEKLFF
>TRBJ1-1|TRBD1|TRBV6-5|-
CASRPPTGGESEAFF
>TRBJ1-4|-|TRBV6-5|-
CASSLQQGNEKLFF
>TRBJ1-2|-|TRBV7-9|-
CASSLDSLSYGYTF
>TRBJ2-1|-|TRBV3-1/TRBV3-2|-
CASSQDSSDSSYNEQFF
>TRBJ1-6|-|TRBV14|once
CASSQFSTRSYNSPLHF
>TRBJ2-3|-|TRBV3-1/TRBV3-2|-
CASSHTGPRTDTQYF
>TRBJ2-1|TRBD2|TRBV5-1|-
CASRPSGDYNEQFF
>TRBJ2-3|-|TRBV14|once
CASSHRRDTSTDTQYF
>TRBJ2-2|-|TRBV9|-
CASSERTGELFF
>TRBJ2-2|-|TRBV2|-
CASTEGSTGELFF
>TRBJ1-1|TRBD1|TRBV19|-
CASRGLISEAFF
>TRBJ2-3|-|TRBV10-1|-
CASSPQESTDTQYF
>TRBJ2-3|TRBD2|TRBV5-4|-
CASSDGTRADTQYF
>TRBJ2-3|-|TRBV30|-
CAWRDSGAQYF
>TRBJ2-2|-|TRBV10-1|-
CASSESTTPGELFF
>TRBJ1-1|TRBD1|TRBV4-1|-
CASSQEGTANTEAFF
>TRBJ2-4|-|TRBV6-1|-
CASSEVMQAGPAKNIQYF
>TRBJ1-4|TRBD1|TRBV7-9|-
CASSSRQGVTEKLFF
>TRBJ1-2|TRBD1|TRBV5-4|-
CASSLRDRVGYTF
>TRBJ1-2|-|TRBV9|-
CASSVEGGGARSGYTF
>TRBJ1-1|TRBD1|TRBV25-1|-
CASSAQPGQMNTEAFF
>TRBJ2-2|TRBD1|TRBV5-5|-
CASSKQGGNTGELFF
>TRBJ1-3|-|TRBV28|-
CASSRGGSGGSGNTIYF
>TRBJ2-7|TRBD1|TRBV27|-
CASSIQGASYEQYF
>TRBJ1-3|TRBD1|TRBV9|many
CASTGTGSGNTIYF